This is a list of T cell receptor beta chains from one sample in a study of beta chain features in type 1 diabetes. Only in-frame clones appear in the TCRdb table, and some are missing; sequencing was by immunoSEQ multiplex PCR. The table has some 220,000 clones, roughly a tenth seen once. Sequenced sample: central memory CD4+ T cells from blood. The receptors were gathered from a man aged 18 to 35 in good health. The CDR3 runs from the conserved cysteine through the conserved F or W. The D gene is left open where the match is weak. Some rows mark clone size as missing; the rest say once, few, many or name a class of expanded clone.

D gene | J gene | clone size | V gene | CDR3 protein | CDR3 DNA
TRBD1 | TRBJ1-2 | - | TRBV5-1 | CASSLNGQGAMGYTF | TGCGCCAGCAGCTTGAATGGCCAGGGGGCTATGGGCTACACCTTC
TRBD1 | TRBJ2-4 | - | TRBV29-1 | CSGRQGYIQYF | TGCAGCGGACGACAGGGGTACATTCAGTACTTC
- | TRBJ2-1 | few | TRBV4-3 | CASSQVAHYNEQFF | TGCGCCAGCAGCCAAGTAGCGCACTACAATGAGCAGTTCTTC
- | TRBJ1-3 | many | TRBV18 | CASSPPTGPSSGNTIYF | TGTGCCAGCTCACCACCTACTGGCCCGAGCTCTGGAAACACCATATATTTT
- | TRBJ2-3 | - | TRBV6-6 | CASSPRLSTDTQYF | TGTGCCAGCAGTCCCAGACTTAGCACAGATACGCAGTATTTT
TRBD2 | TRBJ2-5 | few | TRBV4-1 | CASSVGARTSGKGRQETQYF | TGCGCCAGCAGCGTAGGGGCCCGGACTAGCGGCAAGGGGAGGCAAGAGACCCAGTACTTC
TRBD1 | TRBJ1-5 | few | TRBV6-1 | CASRQQGNQPQHF | TGTGCCAGCAGGCAACAGGGGAATCAGCCCCAGCATTTT
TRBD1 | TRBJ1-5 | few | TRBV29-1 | CSVADRARQPQHF | TGCAGCGTGGCGGACAGGGCACGACAGCCCCAGCATTTT
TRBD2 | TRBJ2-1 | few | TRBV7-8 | CASSTTSGMWDEQFF | TGTGCCAGCAGCACAACTAGCGGGATGTGGGATGAGCAGTTCTTC
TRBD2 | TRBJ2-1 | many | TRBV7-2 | CASSRGLAGGKYNEQFF | TGTGCCAGCAGCCGAGGACTAGCGGGAGGTAAATACAATGAGCAGTTCTTC
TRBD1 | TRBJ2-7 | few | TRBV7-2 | CASSPGTDALREQYF | TGTGCCAGCAGCCCGGGGACAGACGCCCTTCGGGAGCAGTACTTC
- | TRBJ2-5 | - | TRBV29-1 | CSVAGSGGASQYF | TGCAGCGTTGCGGGGTCCGGGGGTGCGTCCCAGTACTTC
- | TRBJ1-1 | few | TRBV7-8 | CASSIVLGDTEAFF | TGTGCCAGCAGCATAGTGCTTGGGGACACTGAAGCTTTCTTT
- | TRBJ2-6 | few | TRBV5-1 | CASSSRRGSGANVLTF | TGCGCCAGCAGCTCCCGTCGGGGATCTGGGGCCAACGTCCTGACTTTC
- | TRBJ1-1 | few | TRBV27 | CASSLSTAANTEAFF | TGTGCCAGCAGTTTATCGACTGCGGCGAACACTGAAGCTTTCTTT
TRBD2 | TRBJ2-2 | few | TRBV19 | CASSRLAGDTGELFF | TGTGCCAGTAGTCGACTAGCGGGGGACACCGGGGAGCTGTTTTTT
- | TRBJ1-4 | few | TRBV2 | CASNRNKPGEKLFF | TGTGCCAGCAATCGAAATAAACCAGGGGAAAAACTGTTTTTT
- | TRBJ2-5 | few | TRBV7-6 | CASSLPVGSGGETQYF | TGTGCCAGCAGCCTACCGGTGGGGAGTGGAGGGGAGACCCAGTACTTC
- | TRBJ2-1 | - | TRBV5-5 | CASRAYNEQFF | TGTGCCAGCAGAGCTTACAATGAGCAGTTCTTC
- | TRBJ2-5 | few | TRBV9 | CASSVDPEGKTQYF | TGTGCCAGCAGCGTAGACCCCGAGGGGAAGACCCAGTACTTC
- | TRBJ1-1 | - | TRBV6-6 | CASSPQEALTEAFF | TGTGCCAGCAGTCCGCAAGAGGCGCTGACTGAAGCTTTCTTT
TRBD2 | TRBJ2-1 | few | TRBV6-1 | CASRASGRGNEQFF | TGTGCCAGCAGGGCTAGCGGGAGGGGGAATGAGCAGTTCTTC
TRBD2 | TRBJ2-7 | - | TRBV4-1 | CASSLREGPNEQYF | TGCGCCAGCAGCCTGCGGGAGGGCCCCAACGAGCAGTACTTC
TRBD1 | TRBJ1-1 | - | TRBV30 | CAWSRTGAGAFF | TGTGCCTGGAGTAGGACAGGGGCAGGAGCTTTCTTT
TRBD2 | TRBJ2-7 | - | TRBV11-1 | CASSSGTSGSLAAYEQYF | TGTGCCAGCAGCTCCGGGACTAGCGGGAGTCTCGCGGCCTACGAGCAGTACTTC
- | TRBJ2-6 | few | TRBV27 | CASSFDGGFSGANVLTF | TGTGCCAGCAGTTTTGATGGAGGATTCTCTGGGGCCAACGTCCTGACTTTC
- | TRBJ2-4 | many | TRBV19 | CASSNRRAKNIQYF | TGTGCCAGTAGTAACCGGAGAGCCAAAAACATTCAGTACTTC
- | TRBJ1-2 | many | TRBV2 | CASSQSYGYTF | TGTGCCAGCAGTCAGAGCTATGGCTACACCTTC
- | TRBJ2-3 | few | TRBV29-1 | CSVDGGTQDTQYF | TGCAGCGTTGACGGGGGGACACAAGATACGCAGTATTTT
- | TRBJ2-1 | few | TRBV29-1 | CSVEGGPPEQFF | TGCAGCGTTGAAGGGGGCCCCCCCGAGCAGTTCTTC
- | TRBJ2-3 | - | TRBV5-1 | CASSFSASTDTQYF | TGCGCCAGCAGCTTCTCGGCTAGCACAGATACGCAGTATTTT
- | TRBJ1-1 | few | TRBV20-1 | CSASTTGAFF | TGCAGTGCTAGCACCACAGGGGCTTTCTTT
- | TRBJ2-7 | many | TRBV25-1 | CASSDSSEQYF | TGTGCCAGCAGCGACAGCAGCGAGCAGTACTTC
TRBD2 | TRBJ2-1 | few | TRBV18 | CASSPLKAGGPNEQFF | TGTGCCAGCTCACCGCTTAAAGCGGGAGGGCCCAATGAGCAGTTCTTC
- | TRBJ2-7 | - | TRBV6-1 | CASSEMISLGEQYF | TGTGCCAGCAGTGAAATGATCTCGTTGGGGGAGCAGTACTTC
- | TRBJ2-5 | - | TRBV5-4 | CASSADARVETQYF | TGTGCCAGCAGCGCCGACGCGAGGGTGGAGACCCAGTACTTC
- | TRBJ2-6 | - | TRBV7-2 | CASSLASGSAGANVLTF | TGTGCCAGCAGCTTAGCGTCGGGGAGCGCTGGGGCCAACGTCCTGACTTTC
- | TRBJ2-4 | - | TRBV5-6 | CASSLLGFIAKNIQYF | TGTGCCAGCAGCTTGCTCGGGTTTATAGCCAAAAACATTCAGTACTTC
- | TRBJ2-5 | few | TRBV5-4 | CASSTRTGSGETQYF | TGTGCCAGCAGCACAAGGACCGGGAGTGGGGAGACCCAGTACTTC
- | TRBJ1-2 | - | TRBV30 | CAGGSVGNYGYTF | TGTGCCGGGGGGTCAGTCGGAAACTATGGCTACACCTTC
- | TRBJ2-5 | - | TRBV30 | CAWSVGGWETQYF | TGTGCCTGGAGTGTTGGCGGATGGGAGACCCAGTACTTC
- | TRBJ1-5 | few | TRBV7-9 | CASSLEGSQPQHF | TGTGCCAGCAGCTTAGAGGGAAGTCAGCCCCAGCATTTT
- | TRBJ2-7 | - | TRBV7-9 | CAYEGGVSSYEQYF | TGTGCCTACGAGGGGGGAGTTAGCTCCTACGAGCAGTACTTC
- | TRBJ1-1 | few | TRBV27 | CASSLSIAGPRNTEAFF | TGTGCCAGCAGTTTAAGTATCGCAGGGCCTAGGAACACTGAAGCTTTCTTT
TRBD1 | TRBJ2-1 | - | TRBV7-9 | CASSFRDSYNEQFF | TGTGCCAGCAGCTTCCGGGACAGCTACAATGAGCAGTTCTTC
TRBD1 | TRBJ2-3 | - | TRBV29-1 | CSVSTGGTDTQYF | TGCAGCGTGTCGACAGGGGGCACAGATACGCAGTATTTT
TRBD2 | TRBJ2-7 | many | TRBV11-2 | CASSLGTSEEQYF | TGTGCCAGCAGCTTAGGGACTAGCGAAGAGCAGTACTTC
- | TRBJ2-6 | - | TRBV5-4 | CASSVYRASGANVLTF | TGTGCCAGCAGCGTTTACAGGGCCTCTGGGGCCAACGTCCTGACTTTC
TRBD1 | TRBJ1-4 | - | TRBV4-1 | CASSQYLREEQGTTF | TGCGCCAGCAGCCAATATCTTAGGGAGGAACAGGGGACGACATTT
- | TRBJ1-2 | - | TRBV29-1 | CSTGTTYGYTF | TGCAGCACCGGGACGACCTATGGCTACACCTTC
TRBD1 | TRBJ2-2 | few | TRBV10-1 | CASSDHGTAGELFF | TGCGCCAGCAGTGATCACGGGACAGCCGGGGAGCTGTTTTTT
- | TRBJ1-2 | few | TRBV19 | CASSGSLFEDYGYTF | TGTGCCAGTAGTGGGAGCCTCTTCGAGGACTATGGCTACACCTTC
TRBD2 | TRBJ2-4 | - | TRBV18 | CASSPPETSGNIQYF | TGTGCCAGCTCACCACCGGAGACTAGCGGAAACATTCAGTACTTC
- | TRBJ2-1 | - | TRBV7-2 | CASSLDRRGAEQFF | TGTGCCAGCAGCTTAGATCGGAGAGGCGCTGAGCAGTTCTTC
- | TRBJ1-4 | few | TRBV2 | CASSEPGIEKLFF | TGTGCCAGCAGTGAACCCGGAATTGAAAAACTGTTTTTT